This is a list of T cell receptor beta chains from one sample in a study of blood T cell repertoires in COVID-19. Profiling relied on immunoSEQ multiplex PCR, and the TCRdb table lists in-frame clones only, not all of them. The sample consists of 60,000 to 70,000 clones, 80% to 85% of them appearing once. Sequencing used peripheral blood. These TCRs come from an elderly man with acute or convalescent COVID-19. Each CDR3 is given with its conserved first and last residue. Clone size, where shown, is once, few, many, or a class for clones that have expanded.

size	V	J	CDR3
few	TRBV7-9	TRBJ2-1	CASSISGGAYNEQFF
.	TRBV19	TRBJ2-2	CASSSLGGRDTGELFF
.	TRBV15	TRBJ1-4	CATSGYGRGQRNEKLFF
.	TRBV2	TRBJ1-4	CASSIDRGSEKLFF
.	TRBV27	TRBJ2-1	CASSADRSSYNEQFF
many	TRBV5-1	TRBJ2-1	CASHVGTSFYNEQFF
.	TRBV29-1	TRBJ2-7	CSALGGALTSSYEQYF
.	TRBV28	TRBJ2-7	CASSLVGQHYEQYF
once	TRBV5-1	TRBJ2-2	CASSFLQGRTGELFF
.	TRBV7-8	TRBJ2-3	CASSLLRDSNSRDTQYF
.	TRBV9	TRBJ2-7	CASSPRGELAGEQYF
.	TRBV7-2	TRBJ1-4	CASSLVADRGEKLFF
.	TRBV7-3	TRBJ2-3	CASSLLGRGILDTQYF
once	TRBV6-5	TRBJ2-2	CASKRTEATGELFF
once	TRBV27	TRBJ2-1	CASWVAGFSYNEQFF
.	TRBV9	TRBJ2-3	CASSVGPAASTDTQYF
.	TRBV5-5	TRBJ2-7	CASSLGLAGAREQYF
.	TRBV28	TRBJ2-2	CASSLRGTGGPGELFF
.	TRBV5-1	TRBJ2-7	CASSLTAGIGHEQYF
.	TRBV25-1	TRBJ1-1	CASTNARGEAFF